Below are 25 T cell receptor beta chains sequenced from a single sample in a study of cytomegalovirus exposure and HLA in healthy donors. The PCR used 60 Vbeta and 13 Jbeta primers. Profiled with immunoSEQ multiplex PCR; TCRdb holds only in-frame clones, not every one. The sample contains over 150,000 clones, 80% to 85% of which appear only once. Sequences were obtained from PBMCs. The receptors shown here come from a male donor in good health and CMV-seronegative.

Comments on this clone: Within the sample, other DNA sequences also encode this same CDR3. The V and J genes are TRBV5-1 and TRBJ1-1; the D is unclear. CDR3 length: 14 amino acids. Germline V CDR1 and CDR2: SGHRS, YFSETQ. Between the trimmed V and J ends, which lost 0 bases and 1 base, there was a span of 7 bases. CDR3 sequence: CASSLAGQNTEAFF. The CDR3 DNA sequence: TGCGCCAGCAGCTTGGCCGGTCAGAACACTGAAGCTTTCTTT.

V gene TRBV25-1 combines with J gene TRBJ1-5, with D possibly being TRBD1 (5 bases). The V gene's germline CDR1 is MGHDK and CDR2 SYGVNS. The CDR3 consists of 13 residues. Trimming pared 5 bases from V and 6 bases from J, leaving 11 bases between. CDR3 DNA sequence: TGTGCCAGCAGTCGGGGCGGGAGTCAGCCCCAGCATTTT. Residues: CASSRGGSQPQHF.

This chain links TRBV19 with TRBJ1-4; D not certain. V dropped 0 bases and J dropped 7 bases, with 18 bases sitting between them. The CDR3 runs 17 residues. Germline-derived CDR1 and CDR2 are LNHDA and SQIVND (reference sequence). CDR3 in amino acids: CASSIDLSRYSSEKLFF. DNA for the CDR3: TGTGCCAGTAGTATAGATCTATCGCGGTATTCGAGTGAAAAACTGTTTTTT.

This rearrangement joins TRBV2 to TRBJ2-2; the D gene is possibly TRBD2 (6 bases). The CDR3 runs 14 residues. Germline-derived CDR1 and CDR2 are SNHLY and FYNNEI. V dropped 8 bases and J dropped 4 bases, with 14 bases sitting between them. CDR3 nucleotide sequence: TGTGCCAGCGGGTCCGGACTAACCACCGGGGAGCTGTTTTTT. This sequence encodes CASGSGLTTGELFF.

This rearrangement joins TRBV5-1 to TRBJ2-3; 10 positions match TRBD2. CDR1 and CDR2 (germline): SGHRS, YFSETQ. V was pared by 4 bases and J by 5 bases, with 10 bases of the junction left unmatched. The length of the CDR3 is 16 residues. CDR3 residues: CASSPVLAGVGDTQYF. The DNA for the CDR3 is TGCGCCAGCAGCCCCGTCCTAGCGGGGGTTGGAGATACGCAGTATTTT.

This clone has just a few counts. The rearrangement joins TRBV6-5 to TRBJ1-2; TRBD1 is a possible D gene (6 bases). This CDR3 has 15 amino acids. Germline V gene sequence: CDR1 MNHEY, CDR2 SVGAGI. The ends were cut back, 1 base at V and 7 bases at J, with 16 bases in the middle. The CDR3 loop is CASSYYEQGESGYTF. The CDR3 DNA reads TGTGCCAGCAGTTACTATGAACAGGGAGAGAGTGGCTACACCTTC.

J is TRBJ1-2 and V is TRBV30; D call uncertain. This CDR3 has 16 residues. The V and J ends lost 4 bases and 4 bases respectively, with 22 bases between them. Germline V lookup: CDR1 GTSNPN, CDR2 SVGIG (reference sequence). The CDR3 sequence: CAWTSPRERLFYGYTF. For the CDR3, the DNA is TGTGCCTGGACCTCTCCCCGGGAGAGACTGTTCTATGGCTACACCTTC.

J is TRBJ2-2 and V is TRBV19; D not certain. Trimming pared 3 bases from V and 0 bases from J, leaving 8 bases between. CDR1 is LNHDA and CDR2 is SQIVND in the germline V gene (reference sequence). The CDR3 consists of 15 residues. CDR3 amino acids: CASSISPANTGELFF. DNA of the CDR3: TGTGCCAGTAGTATTAGCCCGGCGAACACCGGGGAGCTGTTTTTT.

The chain combines TRBV15 with TRBJ2-1, with TRBD1 identical over 8 bases. The CDR3 is made up of 13 amino acids. The J segment lost 8 bases and the V segment lost 3 bases, leaving 3 bases of the junction unmatched. Germline V gene data show CDR1 as LNHNV and CDR2 as YYDKDF (reference sequence). Written as DNA, the CDR3 is TGTGCCACCAGCAGCATGGACAGGGATGAGCAGTTCTTC. Residues: CATSSMDRDEQFF.

The chain combines TRBV7-6 with TRBJ1-4; D is uncertain. Germline assignment: CDR1 SGHVS and CDR2 FNYEAQ. The CDR3 sequence is 11 residues long. V gave up 5 bases and J gave up 4 bases, with 2 bases separating them. CDR3 sequence (DNA): TGTGCCAGCAGCCTTAATGAAAAACTGTTTTTT. Its protein product is CASSLNEKLFF.

In its sample, this clone was seen once. The chain employs TRBV9 and TRBJ2-7, with TRBD1 matching 10 bases. The CDR3 has 14 amino acids. Germline CDR1 is SGDLS and CDR2 is YYNGEE. V was clipped by 2 bases and J by 4 bases; unmatched bases: 3. In DNA form, the CDR3 reads TGTGCCAGCAGCGTTGGGGGACAGGGGTACGAGCAGTACTTC. It is translated as CASSVGGQGYEQYF.

This clone was seen a few times. The V call is TRBV7-8, the J call TRBJ1-2; 8 nucleotides agree with TRBD1. This CDR3 contains 16 residues. Germline values: CDR1 SGHVS, CDR2 FQNEAQ. V was clipped by 5 bases and J by 7 bases; unmatched bases: 15. CDR3 amino acids: CASSPYSGQGGAGYTF. CDR3 nucleotide sequence: TGTGCCAGCAGCCCCTACTCCGGACAGGGCGGTGCTGGCTACACCTTC.

This sequence joins TRBV7-9 and TRBJ1-4; D is perhaps TRBD1 (5 bases). Trimming cost V 2 bases and J 7 bases, with 17 bases left between them. Germline CDR1 reads SEHNR; CDR2 reads FQNEAQ (reference sequence). The CDR3 contains 16 residues. Here the CDR3 reads CASSLIPTEDVEKLFF. The CDR3 coding sequence is TGTGCCAGCAGCTTAATCCCGACAGAAGATGTTGAAAAACTGTTTTTT. The entire variable domain, with the rest obtained from reference TRBV7-9 and TRBJ1-4, is as follows: DTGVSQNPRHKITKRGQNVTFRCDPISEHNRLYWYRQTLGQGPEFLTYFQNEAQLEKSRLLSDRFSAERPKGSFSTLEIQRTEQGDSAMYLCASSLIPTEDVEKLFFGSGTQLSVL.

V usage is TRBV7-9 and J usage is TRBJ2-5; 10 nucleotides line up with TRBD2. Germline assignment: CDR1 SEHNR and CDR2 FQNEAQ (reference sequence). The V and J ends lost 5 bases and 3 bases, in that order; junction bases with no gene match: 12. CDR3 length: 17 residues. The CDR3 DNA is TGTGCCAGCAGCCCGCCCGACAGCGGGGGGGCCGAAGAGACCCAGTACTTC. This sequence encodes CASSPPDSGGAEETQYF.

The CDR3 nucleotides read TGTGCCAGCAGCCCCTCTAGCGGGGGGACCTACGAGCAGTACTTC. Its translation: CASSPSSGGTYEQYF. The chain combines TRBV7-9 with TRBJ2-7, with 11 bases identical to TRBD2. This CDR3 is built from 15 residues. Germline CDR1 and CDR2: SEHNR and FQNEAQ (reference sequence). The trim removed 5 bases at V and 2 bases at J, leaving 5 bases unmatched.

The chain uses TRBV10-3 and TRBJ1-1, with D tentatively TRBD1 (6 bases). The CDR3 has 14 residues. Germline CDR1 is ENHRY and CDR2 is SYGVKD. V was pared by 4 bases and J by 7 bases, with 16 bases between. The CDR3 is CAISVTGSESEAFF. The CDR3 bases are TGTGCCATCAGTGTTACAGGGTCGGAAAGTGAAGCTTTCTTT.

The gene calls are TRBV9 and TRBJ1-1; D is uncertain. Germline-derived CDR1 and CDR2 are SGDLS and YYNGEE. Trimming removed 5 bases from V and 5 bases from J, with 4 bases in between. The CDR3 covers 10 residues. CDR3 DNA: TGTGCCAGCAGGCGGACTGAAGCTTTCTTT. Translating it yields CASRRTEAFF. The full variable domain, its missing parts supplied by reference TRBV9 and TRBJ1-1, is DSGVTQTPKHLITATGQRVTLRCSPRSGDLSVYWYQQSLDQGLQFLIQYYNGEERAKGNILERFSAQQFPDLHSELNLSSLELGDSALYFCASRRTEAFFGQGTRLTVV.

This sequence joins TRBV27 and TRBJ1-4, with 8 bases that match TRBD1. Germline V gene sequence: CDR1 MNHEY, CDR2 SMNVEV (reference sequence). The CDR3 is made up of 16 amino acids. V dropped 5 bases and J dropped 6; count of bases not matched to a gene: 11. The CDR3 loop reads CASSILASTGDEKLFF. The CDR3, as DNA: TGTGCCAGCAGTATATTAGCCTCGACAGGGGATGAAAAACTGTTTTTT.

This rearrangement joins TRBV6-1 to TRBJ2-2, with a tentative D call TRBD1 (5 bases). Per germline, CDR1 MNHNS and CDR2 SASEGT. V lost 6 bases to trimming and J lost 1 base, with 9 bases between them. This CDR3 contains 14 residues. Here the CDR3 DNA reads TGTGCCAGCAGGATAGGACAGAACACCGGGGAGCTGTTTTTT. Translation gives CASRIGQNTGELFF.

This chain uses TRBV2 with TRBJ1-3, with D possibly TRBD1 on 5 matching bases. The length of the CDR3 is 16 residues. Per germline, CDR1 SNHLY and CDR2 FYNNEI. Between the trimmed V and J ends, which lost 5 bases and 1 base, there was a span of 15 bases. The CDR3 loop reads CASSSQDMRSGNTIYF. CDR3 in DNA: TGTGCCAGCAGTTCCCAGGACATGAGGTCTGGAAACACCATATATTTT. The full variable domain, completed using reference TRBV2 and TRBJ1-3, is EPEVTQTPSHQVTQMGQEVILRCVPISNHLYFYWYRQILGQKVEFLVSFYNNEISEKSEIFDDQFSVERPDGSNFTLKIRSTKLEDSAMYFCASSSQDMRSGNTIYFGEGSWLTVV.

The chain is built from TRBV6-6 and TRBJ2-3; D might be TRBD1 (6 bases). V shed 2 bases and J shed 2 bases, with 11 bases lying between them. From germline, CDR1 is MNHNY and CDR2 SVGAGI (reference sequence). CDR3 size: 15 residues. CDR3 protein: CASSYQTGNTDTQYF. CDR3 bases: TGTGCCAGCAGTTACCAAACAGGGAACACAGATACGCAGTATTTT.

This chain links TRBV14 with TRBJ2-5, with D perhaps matching TRBD1 (5 bases). CDR3 length: 14 residues. The V end lost 4 bases, the J end lost 2 bases, and 11 bases lay between the germline ends. Germline V gene data show CDR1 as SGHDN and CDR2 as FVKESK. The CDR3: CASSRQYHQETQYF. Written as DNA, the CDR3 is TGTGCCAGCAGCCGACAGTACCATCAAGAGACCCAGTACTTC. The complete variable domain, with remaining parts taken from reference TRBV14 and TRBJ2-5, reads EAGVTQFPSHSVIEKGQTVTLRCDPISGHDNLYWYRRVMGKEIKFLLHFVKESKQDESGMPNNRFLAERTGGTYSTLKVQPAELEDSGVYFCASSRQYHQETQYFGPGTRLLVL.

The chain employs TRBV19 and TRBJ1-1, with TRBD1 identical over 12 bases. With 9 bases clipped from V and 5 bases from J, the junction kept 10 bases outside the gene matches. The CDR3 has 15 amino acids. Germline values: CDR1 LNHDA, CDR2 SQIVND (reference sequence). The CDR3 DNA follows: TGTGCCAGCTTCCCGGGACAGGGGGCGTATACTGAAGCTTTCTTT. This gives the protein CASFPGQGAYTEAFF.

V usage is TRBV6-5 and J usage is TRBJ1-1; D gene uncertain. There are 15 residues in the CDR3. Germline V gives CDR1 MNHEY, CDR2 SVGAGI. The V end was cut by 2 bases, the J end by 4 bases, with 14 bases between. Here the CDR3 reads CASSYAEAGRTEAFF. Here the CDR3 DNA reads TGTGCCAGCAGTTACGCGGAGGCTGGACGCACTGAAGCTTTCTTT.

The chain uses TRBV6-1 and TRBJ1-3, with D tentatively TRBD1 (5 bases). V was shortened by 6 bases and J by 0 bases, with 6 bases between the two germline ends. In germline, CDR1 is MNHNS, CDR2 SASEGT. This CDR3 spans 13 amino acids. The CDR3 region is CASRQDSGNTIYF. The CDR3 coding sequence is TGTGCCAGCAGACAGGACTCTGGAAACACCATATATTTT.